This T cell receptor beta chain emerged from a study of response to subunit inactivated influenza vaccine (dated by TCRdb to the late 2010s). With respect to the entire study: The study used deep quantitative T cell receptor repertoire profiling to track responses to a trivalent subunit inactivated influenza vaccine. The investigation overall reported the following: According to the authors, only a limited number of new T cells may be recruited by each seasonal influenza vaccination.

Only a few counts were recorded for this clonotype. The target of this receptor is not known. Per-nucleotide qualities are absent, and no much larger clonotype sits a single base away. Including the terminal cysteine and phenylalanine, the CDR3 comprises 14 residues. Only the CDR3 part of the read is kept: 42 bases, read in frame from the first base. V is cut back by 5 bases and J by 7 bases, with 7 bases in the junction unmatched. CDR1 and CDR2 (SGHAT, FQNNGV) derive from the germline V gene. Receptor libraries were prepared by RT-PCR. Sequencing was carried out with an Illumina HiSeq 2500. The raw public data were reprocessed by TCRdb itself: fastp quality trimming at Q25, MiXCR clonotype calling, in-frame beta chains only. A single entry per CDR3 protein holds the most common genes and DNA from its merged rows. The sample data list hundreds of thousands of distinct CDR3 sequences, and roughly 12% of these were observed just once. The ten biggest clones cover 10% to 13% of the sample.

The source material was PBMCs from blood, sampled on the day of vaccination. The sequence came from a man aged 45 to 65 who received an inactivated influenza vaccine. Donor details come from another sample of the same person, matched by shared clones. The rearrangement combines TRBV11-2 with TRBJ1-5; 8 middle bases align to TRBD1. The DNA sequence follows: TGTGCCAGCAGCCGTGACAGGGGTAAGCAGCCCCAGCATTTT. Translated, it reads CASSRDRGKQPQHF.